The entry that follows covers one T cell receptor beta chain sequence. These data originate in a study of blood T cell repertoires in COVID-19. In the source study's methods: Quantification of nucleated cells was approximated via reference gene primer amplification. Using immunoSEQ multiplex PCR, the repertoire was profiled, and TCRdb retains in-frame clones only, with some absent. V, J and clone size are taken as reported in that table, and D and trimming were inferred from the DNA itself. The data contain a few hundred thousand clones, 83% of them seen just once; the ten biggest clones take up about 5%. The CDR3 runs 13 residues. V dropped 6 bases and J dropped 5 bases, with 13 bases sitting between them. From germline, CDR1 is MNHEY and CDR2 SVGAGI.

The receptor was isolated from a woman aged 45-60 years who had recovered from COVID-19. The chain links TRBV6-5 to TRBJ1-1; D is undetermined. Sequenced material: PBMCs or T cells enriched from blood (not recorded which). CDR3 bases: TGTGCCAGCAGCCCGGGTTGGAATACTGAAGCTTTCTTT. Its translation: CASSPGWNTEAFF.